These T cell receptor beta chains were read from a single sample in a study of CD8 T cells in ankylosing spondylitis. From the 5' RACE reads, TCRdb called clonotypes with MiXCR, one entry per CDR3 protein. This table holds 150,000 to 200,000 distinct CDR3 sequences, approximately 32% found once. The sequenced sample was synovial fluid, either unsorted or a sorted T cell fraction (not recorded which). The receptors originated from a male donor with ankylosing spondylitis. CDR3s include the opening cysteine and the closing phenylalanine or tryptophan. D genes are given only for firm matches.

V	D	length	J	CDR3
TRBV20-1	NA	14	TRBJ1-5	CSAMRGSGNQPQHF
TRBV12-3/TRBV12-4	TRBD1	15	TRBJ2-3	CASSFGDRDGHTQYF
TRBV7-8	NA	17	TRBJ2-2	CASSSLGQYANTGELFF
TRBV7-2	TRBD2	15	TRBJ2-5	CASSPTLAGEETQYF
TRBV20-1	TRBD2	16	TRBJ2-3	CSASSGRGLGTDTQYF
TRBV29-1	NA	14	TRBJ1-1	CSTQLRGKDTEAFF
TRBV20-1	TRBD2	13	TRBJ2-1	CSARSRENNEQFF
TRBV19	NA	14	TRBJ2-7	CASTSSSGTSEQYF
TRBV20-1	TRBD1	16	TRBJ1-1	CSASPVELERQGSSFF
TRBV20-1	NA	15	TRBJ2-5	CSARSTATSGETQYF
TRBV18	NA	14	TRBJ1-1	CASSPPQGNTEAFF
TRBV5-1	TRBD1	15	TRBJ2-7	CASSRTGGAPYEQYF
TRBV12-3/TRBV12-4	NA	15	TRBJ2-1	CASSDRSPSYNEQFF
TRBV27	NA	13	TRBJ2-7	CASAYPPAYEQYF
TRBV4-2	TRBD1	16	TRBJ1-2	CASSQTPGQGNYGYTF
TRBV27	TRBD1	15	TRBJ1-5	CASRRLDRGDQPQHF
TRBV18	NA	13	TRBJ2-7	CASSPPQGREQYF
TRBV5-1	NA	15	TRBJ1-1	CASSSSGTTNTEAFF
TRBV27	TRBD2	16	TRBJ2-1	CASSLLGTSGRKEQFF
TRBV5-6	NA	14	TRBJ1-2	CASVYSDRYYGYTF
TRBV7-2	NA	15	TRBJ2-5	CASSLGGGQKETQYF
TRBV7-9	NA	15	TRBJ2-7	CASSLGGKVSYEQYF
TRBV2	NA	14	TRBJ1-6	CASKRDINNSPLHF
TRBV29-1	TRBD1	14	TRBJ2-1	CSVADRDPYNEQFF